This T cell receptor beta chain was observed in a study of T-cell reconstitution after alpha-beta-depleted transplantation in children. At least ten counts were recorded for this clonotype. Molecular barcoding with unique molecular identifiers was used for the TCRbeta library. TCRdb re-called the PCR reads with MiXCR, one entry per CDR3 protein. The table lists around 680,000 distinct CDR3 sequences, 16% of them singletons. The CDR3 contains 13 residues. Germline values: CDR1 LGHNA, CDR2 YNFKEQ. Trimming removed 6 bases from V and 1 base from J, with 9 bases in between. The TCR originated in a human donor who donated a stem cell graft to a child with acute myeloid leukemia. The gene calls are TRBV4-2 and TRBJ2-5; D possibly corresponds to TRBD2 (6 bases). The source was PBMCs from the stem cell graft donor, collected from the stem cell graft. CDR3 sequence: CASRRDLQETQYF. The DNA for the CDR3 is TGTGCCAGCAGGCGGGACCTCCAAGAGACCCAGTACTTC.